This TCR beta chain is from a study of early stage breast cancer tumors. Study outcomes and limitations: Tumor and normal breast were distinguished via blood comparison in about 90% of the 16 patients. Commonly generated sequences made up most enriched TCRB sequences shared between patients. Compared with adjacent normal breast tissue, tumors showed roughly 2.5-fold greater T cell density and higher clonality.

In regard to this clone: Antigen unknown.

The assay was immunoSEQ multiplex PCR, and TCRdb's table has in-frame clones only and misses some. In the table there are around 60,000 clones, 70% to 80% of which are singletons. V gave up 5 bases and J gave up 7 bases, with 21 bases separating them. The CDR3 extends over 15 amino acids. Germline CDR1 and CDR2: PRHDT and FYEKMQ (reference sequence). The V and J genes are TRBV13 and TRBJ2-7; perhaps TRBD1 as D (7 bases). The sequencing input was blood. This clonotype was sampled from a person under 45 with breast cancer. The CDR3 sequence: CASSPHRAGQREQYF. CDR3 sequence (DNA): TGTGCCAGCAGCCCACACCGGGCGGGACAGAGAGAGCAGTACTTC.